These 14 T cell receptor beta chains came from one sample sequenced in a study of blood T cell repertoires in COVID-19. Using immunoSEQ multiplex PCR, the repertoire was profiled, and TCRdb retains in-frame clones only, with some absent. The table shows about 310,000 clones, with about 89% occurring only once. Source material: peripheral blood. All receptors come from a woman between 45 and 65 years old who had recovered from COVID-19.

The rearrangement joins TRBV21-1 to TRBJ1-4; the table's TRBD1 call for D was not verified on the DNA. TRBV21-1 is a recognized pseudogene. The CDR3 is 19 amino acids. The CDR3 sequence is CASSKLKAFRGHLDEKLFF. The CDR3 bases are TGTGCCAGCAGCAAACTCAAAGCTTTCCGAGGACATCTAGATGAAAAACTGTTTTTT.

CDR3: CASSSSGSFEQFF. For the CDR3, the DNA is TGTGCCAGCAGTTCTAGCGGGAGTTTTGAGCAGTTCTTC. V gene TRBV27 combines with J gene TRBJ2-1, with 10 nucleotides matching TRBD2. CDR3 size: 13 residues. The V gene end was trimmed by 4 bases and the J gene end by 9 bases; junction bases not matched to a gene: 3. Germline CDR1 is MNHEY and CDR2 is SMNVEV (reference sequence).

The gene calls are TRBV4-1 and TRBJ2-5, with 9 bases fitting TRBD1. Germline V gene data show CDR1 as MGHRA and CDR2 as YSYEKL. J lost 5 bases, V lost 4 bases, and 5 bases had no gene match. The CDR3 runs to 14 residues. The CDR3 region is CASSRTGAEETQYF. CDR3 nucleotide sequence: TGCGCCAGCAGCCGGACAGGGGCTGAGGAGACCCAGTACTTC.

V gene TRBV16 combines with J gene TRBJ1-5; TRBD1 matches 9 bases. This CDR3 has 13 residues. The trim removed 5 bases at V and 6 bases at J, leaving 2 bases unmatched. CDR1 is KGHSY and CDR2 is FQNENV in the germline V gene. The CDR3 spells CASSADRGQPQHF. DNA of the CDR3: TGTGCCAGCAGCGCGGACAGGGGTCAGCCCCAGCATTTT.

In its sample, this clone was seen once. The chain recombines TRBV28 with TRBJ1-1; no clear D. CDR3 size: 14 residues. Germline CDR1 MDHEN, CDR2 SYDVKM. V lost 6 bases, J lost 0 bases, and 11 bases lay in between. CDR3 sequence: CASRGSDMNTEAFF. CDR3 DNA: TGTGCCAGCAGAGGTAGTGACATGAACACTGAAGCTTTCTTT.

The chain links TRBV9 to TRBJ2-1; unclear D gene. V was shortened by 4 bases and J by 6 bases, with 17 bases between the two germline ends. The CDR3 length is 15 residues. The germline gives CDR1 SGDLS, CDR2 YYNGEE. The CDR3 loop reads CASSPRPAQANEQFF. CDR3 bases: TGTGCCAGCAGCCCCCGACCAGCGCAAGCCAATGAGCAGTTCTTC.

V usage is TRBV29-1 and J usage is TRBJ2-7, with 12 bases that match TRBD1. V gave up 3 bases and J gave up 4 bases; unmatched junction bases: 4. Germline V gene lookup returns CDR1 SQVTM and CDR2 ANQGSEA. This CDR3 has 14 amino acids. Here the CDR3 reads CSVEPGQGAYEQYF. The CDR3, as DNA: TGCAGCGTTGAGCCGGGACAGGGGGCTTACGAGCAGTACTTC.

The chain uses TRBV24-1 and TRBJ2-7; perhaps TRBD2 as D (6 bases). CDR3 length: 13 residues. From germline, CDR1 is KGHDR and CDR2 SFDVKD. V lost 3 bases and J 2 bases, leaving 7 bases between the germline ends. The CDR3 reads CATSDGGTYEQYF. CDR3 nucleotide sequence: TGTGCCACCAGTGATGGAGGGACCTACGAGCAGTACTTC.

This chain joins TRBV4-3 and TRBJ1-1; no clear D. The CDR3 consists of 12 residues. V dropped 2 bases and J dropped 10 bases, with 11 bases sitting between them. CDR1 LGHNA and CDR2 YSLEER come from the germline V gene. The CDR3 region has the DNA TGCGCCAGCAGCCAACCGGACTGGGGAGCTTTCTTT. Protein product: CASSQPDWGAFF.

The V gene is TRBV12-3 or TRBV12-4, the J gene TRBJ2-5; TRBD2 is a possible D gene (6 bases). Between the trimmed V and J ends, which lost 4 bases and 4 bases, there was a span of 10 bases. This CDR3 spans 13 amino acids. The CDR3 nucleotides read TGTGCCAGCAGTTCGGGAGTGAGAGAGACCCAGTACTTC. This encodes CASSSGVRETQYF.

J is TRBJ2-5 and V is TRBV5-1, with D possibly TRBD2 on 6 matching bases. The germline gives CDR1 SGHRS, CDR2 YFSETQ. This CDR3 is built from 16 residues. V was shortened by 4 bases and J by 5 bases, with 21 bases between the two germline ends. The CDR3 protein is CASSAGTGRTRETQYF. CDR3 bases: TGCGCCAGCAGCGCCGGGACGGGGAGGACGCGGGAGACCCAGTACTTC.

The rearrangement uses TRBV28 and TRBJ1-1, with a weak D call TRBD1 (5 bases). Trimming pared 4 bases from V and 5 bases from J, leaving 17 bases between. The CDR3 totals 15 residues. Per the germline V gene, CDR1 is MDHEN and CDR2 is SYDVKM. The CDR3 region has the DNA TGTGCCAGCAGTTCCCGCATGGGGCCGGTTACTGAAGCTTTCTTT. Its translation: CASSSRMGPVTEAFF.

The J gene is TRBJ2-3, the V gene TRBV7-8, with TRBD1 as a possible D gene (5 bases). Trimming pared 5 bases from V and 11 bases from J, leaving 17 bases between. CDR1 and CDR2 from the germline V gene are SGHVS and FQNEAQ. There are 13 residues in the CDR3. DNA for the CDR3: TGTGCCAGCAGCCGCCGTCAGGGTCCCAAGCAGTATTTT. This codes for CASSRRQGPKQYF.

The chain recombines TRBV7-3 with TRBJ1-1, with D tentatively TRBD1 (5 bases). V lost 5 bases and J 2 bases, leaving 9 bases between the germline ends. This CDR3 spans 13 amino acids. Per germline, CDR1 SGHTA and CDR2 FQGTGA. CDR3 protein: CASSATGNTEAFF. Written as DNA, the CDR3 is TGTGCCAGCAGCGCTACAGGTAACACTGAAGCTTTCTTT.